This entry lists 32 T cell receptor beta chains sequenced from one sample in a study of shared clonotypes between healthy human individuals. TCRdb's table, derived via immunoSEQ multiplex PCR, lists solely in-frame clones and lacks some. The table has 2 million to 3 million clones, 93% seen once. Sequenced input: naive CD4+ T cells from PBMCs. Noted subset: CD45RA+ positively selected. The source of these receptors is a man aged 18 to 30 in good health. Some clones in this sample may be carry-over from other donors' samples.

Concerning this clone: The same CDR3 also results from other DNA sequences found in this sample. The chain is built from TRBV7-2 and TRBJ1-1; no clear D. This CDR3 is 13 amino acids long. The V end lost 0 bases, the J end lost 5 bases, and 7 bases lay between the germline ends. Germline values: CDR1 SGHTA, CDR2 FQGNSA. CDR3: CASSLAGRTEAFF. CDR3 nucleotide sequence: TGTGCCAGCAGCTTAGCCGGTCGGACTGAAGCTTTCTTT.

CDR3 protein: CASRYRGNNDQPQHF. CDR3 in DNA: TGTGCCAGCAGATATAGGGGGAACAACGATCAGCCCCAGCATTTT. The chain couples TRBV28 to TRBJ1-5, with D possibly TRBD1 on 6 matching bases. V lost 6 bases to trimming and J lost 5 bases, with 17 bases between them. Germline CDR1 and CDR2: MDHEN and SYDVKM. This CDR3 spans 15 amino acids.

This chain uses TRBV4-2 with TRBJ2-1; D possibly corresponds to TRBD2 (6 bases). The V gene's germline CDR1 is LGHNA and CDR2 YNFKEQ. V lost 1 base and J 1 base, leaving 11 bases between the germline ends. This CDR3 comprises 16 residues. CDR3 nucleotide sequence: TGTGCCAGCAGCCAAGGGGGGGTTAGATCCTACAATGAGCAGTTCTTC. Protein product: CASSQGGVRSYNEQFF.

The chain combines TRBV4-1 with TRBJ2-1; 11 nucleotides line up with TRBD2. V dropped 0 bases and J dropped 0; count of bases not matched to a gene: 7. CDR1 MGHRA and CDR2 YSYEKL come from the germline V gene. The CDR3 is 19 amino acids. Here the CDR3 reads CASSQDPGTSGSSYNEQFF. The CDR3 nucleotides read TGCGCCAGCAGCCAAGATCCGGGAACTAGCGGGAGCTCCTACAATGAGCAGTTCTTC.

This chain joins TRBV28 and TRBJ2-7, with D tentatively TRBD1 (5 bases). The CDR3 totals 15 residues. V was clipped by 7 bases and J by 2 bases, with 18 bases between them. Germline V CDR1 and CDR2: MDHEN, SYDVKM. For the CDR3, the DNA is TGTGCCAGCACTTTGGGCGGACACCAAACCTACGAGCAGTACTTC. Residues: CASTLGGHQTYEQYF.

This chain connects TRBV30 to TRBJ2-7, with a possible D match to TRBD2 (6 bases). The CDR3 spans 11 residues. The V gene's germline CDR1 is GTSNPN and CDR2 SVGIG (reference sequence). The CDR3 region has the DNA TGTGCTGGAGGGGTAACCTACGAGCAGTACTTC. Protein sequence: CAGGVTYEQYF. The variable domain in full, completed from reference TRBV30 and TRBJ2-7, reads SQTIHQWPATLVQPVGSPLSLECTVEGTSNPNLYWYRQAAGRGLQLLFYSVGIGQISSEVPQNLSASRPQDRQFILSSKKLLLSDSGFYLCAGGVTYEQYFGPGTRLTVT.

V and J are TRBV9 and TRBJ2-3; no clear D gene. CDR1 and CDR2 (germline): SGDLS, YYNGEE. This CDR3 contains 11 residues. Trimming stripped 7 bases from V and 2 bases from J, with 5 bases between. CDR3 nucleotides: TGTGCCAGCGGAGTCACAGATACGCAGTATTTT. Translating gives CASGVTDTQYF.

The chain combines TRBV6-1 with TRBJ2-1; tentative D call: TRBD2 (7 bases). The CDR3 is 20 amino acids. CDR1 is MNHNS, CDR2 SASEGT, per germline. V lost 4 bases to trimming and J lost 10 bases, with 35 bases between them. The CDR3 reads CASSGRGGELGKPNQGEQFF. In DNA form, the CDR3 reads TGTGCCAGCAGTGGCCGAGGGGGGGAGCTGGGGAAACCCAACCAGGGGGAGCAGTTCTTC.

The chain joins TRBV6-1 to TRBJ2-6; D unresolved. This CDR3 is built from 13 residues. Germline V lookup: CDR1 MNHNS, CDR2 SASEGT. V gave up 8 bases and J gave up 0 bases, with 5 bases separating them. The CDR3 bases are TGTGCCAGCTACCTCTCTGGGGCCAACGTCCTGACTTTC. Its protein product is CASYLSGANVLTF.

The rearrangement links TRBV7-8 to TRBJ2-1; 8 nucleotides line up with TRBD2. This CDR3 contains 17 residues. Germline V gene sequence: CDR1 SGHVS, CDR2 FQNEAQ. V was clipped by 2 bases and J by 0 bases; unmatched bases: 6. CDR3 residues: CASSLSPGGSSYNEQFF. The DNA of the CDR3 is TGTGCCAGCAGCTTATCCCCGGGAGGGAGCTCCTACAATGAGCAGTTCTTC.

The chain combines TRBV28 with TRBJ1-1; weak D call: TRBD1 (5 bases). Between the trimmed V and J ends, which lost 10 bases and 5 bases, there was a span of 17 bases. Germline CDR1 MDHEN, CDR2 SYDVKM. The CDR3 has 13 residues. Here the CDR3 reads CATIAPGWTEAFF. Here the CDR3 DNA reads TGTGCCACCATCGCTCCAGGGTGGACTGAAGCTTTCTTT.

The chain employs TRBV7-9 and TRBJ1-2, with D maybe TRBD1 (6 bases). In germline, CDR1 is SEHNR, CDR2 FQNEAQ (reference sequence). V was pared by 5 bases and J by 3 bases, with 10 bases between. The CDR3 extends over 13 amino acids. The CDR3 nucleotides are TGTGCCAGCAGCCGGGACACAGACTATGGCTACACCTTC. Translation gives CASSRDTDYGYTF.

The chain employs TRBV7-9 and TRBJ1-5; 7 nucleotides match TRBD1. The CDR3 has 16 amino acids. The germline V gene encodes CDR1 SEHNR and CDR2 FQNEAQ (reference sequence). J was trimmed by 5 bases and V by 5 bases; bases with no gene match: 12. DNA of the CDR3: TGTGCCAGCAGCCCTGGGACAGCAGGAACCGATCAGCCCCAGCATTTT. It translates to CASSPGTAGTDQPQHF.

This chain joins TRBV5-1 and TRBJ2-2; D may be TRBD1 (5 bases). The CDR3 contains 15 residues. Trimming took 0 bases from V and 7 from J, leaving 13 bases between them. Germline V gives CDR1 SGHRS, CDR2 YFSETQ. The CDR3 is CASSLESGKNGELFF. The CDR3, as DNA: TGCGCCAGCAGCTTGGAGTCAGGGAAGAACGGGGAGCTGTTTTTT.

The chain carries TRBV5-1 and TRBJ2-7, with D perhaps matching TRBD2 (6 bases). Germline V gene sequence: CDR1 SGHRS, CDR2 YFSETQ. V lost 4 bases and J lost 2, with 13 bases in between. The CDR3 runs to 14 residues. The CDR3 spells CASSAGTLAYEQYF. For the CDR3, the DNA is TGCGCCAGCAGCGCCGGGACTCTCGCCTACGAGCAGTACTTC.

V is TRBV18 and J is TRBJ2-6; tentatively, D is TRBD1 (6 bases). Germline V gives CDR1 KGHSH, CDR2 LQKENI. V lost 6 bases and J 3 bases, leaving 18 bases between the germline ends. The CDR3 has 17 amino acids. CDR3 sequence: CASSPGQGKVGANVLTF. CDR3 nucleotides: TGTGCCAGCTCCCCAGGGCAGGGGAAAGTTGGGGCCAACGTCCTGACTTTC.

This clone showed up just once. This chain links TRBV7-2 with TRBJ2-1, with D perhaps TRBD2 (6 bases). Trimming shortened V by 6 bases and J by 3 bases, and 12 bases separated the two germline ends. This CDR3 comprises 14 residues. Looked up from germline, CDR1 is SGHTA and CDR2 is FQGNSA. The CDR3 here is CASRQNSGYNEQFF. The CDR3 nucleotides read TGTGCCAGCAGACAGAATAGCGGCTACAATGAGCAGTTCTTC.

The chain recombines TRBV30 with TRBJ2-7; D might be TRBD1 or TRBD2, each matching 6 bases. Germline CDR1 reads GTSNPN; CDR2 reads SVGIG (reference sequence). V was clipped by 5 bases and J by 7 bases, with 24 bases between them. The CDR3 spans 15 residues. For the CDR3, the DNA is TGTGCCTGGGGTCTCGGAACCATACAGGGAGGTGAGCAGTACTTC. Translating it yields CAWGLGTIQGGEQYF.

DNA for the CDR3: TGTGCCAGCAGCCTTCTTGAGGACAGGGGTCCGAACACTGAAGCTTTCTTT. Amino acids: CASSLLEDRGPNTEAFF. The chain uses TRBV14 and TRBJ1-1, with TRBD1 identical over 9 bases. The CDR3 loop spans 17 amino acids. The V gene end was trimmed by 4 bases and the J gene end by 1 base; junction bases not matched to a gene: 10. The V gene's germline CDR1 is SGHDN and CDR2 FVKESK.

This chain joins TRBV7-7 and TRBJ2-2; a weak D match, TRBD1 (6 bases). The length of the CDR3 is 16 residues. The germline V gene encodes CDR1 SSHAT and CDR2 FNYEAQ (reference sequence). The V end lost 0 bases, the J end lost 6 bases, and 14 bases lay between the germline ends. The CDR3 reads CASSLAQGNVAGELFF. DNA for the CDR3: TGTGCCAGCAGCTTAGCGCAGGGGAACGTCGCCGGGGAGCTGTTTTTT.

DNA for the CDR3: TGTGCCAGCAGTTATGGGTATGGGTACGAGCAGTACTTC. It specifies CASSYGYGYEQYF. The chain employs TRBV6-5 and TRBJ2-7, with unresolved D. Germline CDR1 MNHEY, CDR2 SVGAGI. CDR3 length: 13 residues. V dropped 3 bases and J dropped 4 bases, with 10 bases sitting between them.

The J gene is TRBJ2-5, the V gene TRBV11-2; D is unclear. Germline CDR1 reads SGHAT; CDR2 reads FQNNGV. Trimming pared 2 bases from V and 1 base from J, leaving 14 bases between. The CDR3 loop spans 16 amino acids. CDR3 sequence reads: CASSLTMVASQETQYF. In DNA, the CDR3 is TGTGCCAGCAGCTTAACAATGGTCGCTTCCCAAGAGACCCAGTACTTC.

The V call is TRBV28, the J call TRBJ1-2, with a tentative D call TRBD1 (6 bases). The CDR3 sequence is 16 residues long. V shed 5 bases and J shed 5 bases, with 21 bases lying between them. CDR1 MDHEN and CDR2 SYDVKM come from the germline V gene. The CDR3 DNA sequence: TGTGCCAGCAGTGATCCCCTAACAGGGCGAGGGTATGGCTACACCTTC. Translating gives CASSDPLTGRGYGYTF.

The rearrangement links TRBV7-3 to TRBJ2-1, with D unclear. This CDR3 has 12 residues. Germline V CDR1 and CDR2: SGHTA, FQGTGA. Between the trimmed V and J ends, which lost 4 bases and 9 bases, there was a span of 10 bases. In DNA, the CDR3 is TGTGCCAGCAGCTACTTAGGTGGTGAGCAGTTCTTC. This sequence encodes CASSYLGGEQFF.

V gene TRBV7-3 combines with J gene TRBJ2-7, with TRBD1 identical over 10 bases. J lost 5 bases, V lost 5 bases, and 6 bases had no gene match. The CDR3 is 14 amino acids. Germline loops: CDR1 SGHTA, CDR2 FQGTGA. DNA of the CDR3: TGTGCCAGCAGCCTAGGGACAGGGGTAAACGAGCAGTACTTC. Residues: CASSLGTGVNEQYF.

The chain recombines TRBV19 with TRBJ1-1; 7 bases line up with TRBD1. This CDR3 has 15 amino acids. Trimming took 5 bases from V and 11 from J; bases not matched to a gene: 17. Germline V gene data show CDR1 as LNHDA and CDR2 as SQIVND (reference sequence). The CDR3: CASSDLTGPREVAFF. The CDR3 DNA reads TGTGCCAGTAGTGACCTGACAGGGCCCCGAGAGGTGGCTTTCTTT.

The rearrangement links TRBV29-1 to TRBJ2-1; possibly TRBD1 or TRBD2 for D (5 bases each). This CDR3 region has 16 residues. CDR1 is SQVTM, CDR2 ANQGSEA, per germline. V was shortened by 4 bases and J by 0 bases, with 16 bases between the two germline ends. The CDR3: CSVVSQSGSSYNEQFF. The CDR3 region has the DNA TGCAGCGTTGTTTCGCAATCAGGGAGCTCCTACAATGAGCAGTTCTTC.

This clone has just one count. The V call is TRBV5-1, the J call TRBJ2-4; possibly TRBD2 for D (6 bases). V lost 4 bases to trimming and J lost 11 bases, with 19 bases between them. Germline-derived CDR1 and CDR2 are SGHRS and YFSETQ. The CDR3 is 14 residues long. The CDR3 DNA follows: TGCGCCAGCAGCCTGGGGACTGGGGCAGTGGTTCAGTACTTC. This sequence encodes CASSLGTGAVVQYF.

The chain carries TRBV6-6 and TRBJ2-7, with 9 bases that match TRBD1. The J segment lost 5 bases and the V segment lost 4 bases, leaving 3 bases of the junction unmatched. The germline V gene encodes CDR1 MNHNY and CDR2 SVGAGI (reference sequence). The CDR3 spans 13 residues. The CDR3: CASSSGQGHEQYF. DNA of the CDR3: TGTGCCAGCAGTTCGGGACAGGGACACGAGCAGTACTTC.

About this clone: Other nucleotide sequences in the sample specify the same CDR3. This chain links TRBV18 with TRBJ2-7; unclear D gene. Deletions cut 2 bases from V and 2 bases from J, with 10 bases between. Germline V gene sequence: CDR1 KGHSH, CDR2 LQKENI. The CDR3 totals 14 residues. CDR3 sequence: CASSPGLGTYEQYF. CDR3 in DNA: TGTGCCAGCTCACCAGGGCTTGGTACCTACGAGCAGTACTTC.

The V call is TRBV7-2, the J call TRBJ2-1; 11 positions match TRBD1. Germline V lookup: CDR1 SGHTA, CDR2 FQGNSA. The J segment lost 0 bases and the V segment lost 8 bases, leaving 12 bases of the junction unmatched. This CDR3 spans 18 amino acids. The CDR3 nucleotides are TGTGCCAGCGGACTGGGGACAGGGGGAAAGAGCTCCTACAATGAGCAGTTCTTC. It yields the protein CASGLGTGGKSSYNEQFF.

The V gene is TRBV5-4, the J gene TRBJ2-3; D is tentatively TRBD1 or TRBD2 (5 bases each). V was clipped by 3 bases and J by 0 bases, with 14 bases between them. The germline V gene has CDR1 SGHNT and CDR2 YYREEE (reference sequence). CDR3 length equals 16 residues. As DNA, the CDR3 is TGTGCCAGCAGCTCCGGGACCACAACTAGCACAGATACGCAGTATTTT. Its translation is CASSSGTTTSTDTQYF.